One and the same sample provided the 20 T cell receptor beta chains below, sequenced in a study of T cells after yellow fever vaccination. A single record per CDR3 protein comes from TCRdb applying MiXCR to the 5' RACE reads. This table holds roughly 50,000 distinct CDR3 sequences, 7% to 9% found once. This specimen was CD8+ T cells sorted from PBMCs, taken less than 16 days after the first yellow fever vaccination. These receptors came from a man aged 18 to 30 who received the YFV17D yellow fever vaccine.

This clonotype was found many times. V usage is TRBV10-2 and J usage is TRBJ1-6, with 7 bases fitting TRBD1. The germline CDR1 and CDR2 sequences are WSHSY and SAAADI. The trim removed 6 bases at V and 7 bases at J, leaving 6 bases unmatched. There are 14 residues in the CDR3. The CDR3 nucleotides read TGCGCCAGCAGGGCCGGGACAGTCAATTCACCCCTCCACTTT. Its protein product is CASRAGTVNSPLHF.

In this sample, this clonotype turned up many times. The gene calls are TRBV4-2 and TRBJ2-5; TRBD1 matches at 10 bases. The V segment lost 1 base and the J segment 4 bases; nucleotides outside the gene matches: 3. The CDR3 covers 15 residues. Germline CDR1 reads LGHNA; CDR2 reads YNFKEQ. The DNA of the CDR3 is TGTGCCAGCAGCCAAGGGGACAGGGGAGGAGAGACCCAGTACTTC. It is translated as CASSQGDRGGETQYF.

This clonotype was detected ten times or more. This chain connects TRBV6-5 to TRBJ2-5; D is ambiguous. Trimming removed 2 bases at V and 2 bases at J, with 12 bases between. Germline lookup yields CDR1 MNHEY and CDR2 SVGAGI. The CDR3 extends over 15 amino acids. Here the CDR3 reads CASSYLLGWQETQYF. In nucleotides, the CDR3 is TGTGCCAGCAGTTACCTACTCGGGTGGCAAGAGACCCAGTACTTC.

The chain couples TRBV12-3 or TRBV12-4 to TRBJ2-1; D ambiguous. Trimming stripped 6 bases from V and 7 bases from J, with 13 bases between. The CDR3 sequence is 13 residues long. The DNA of the CDR3 is TGTGCCAGCAGCCCCTCTTTATTGAATGAGCAGTTCTTC. Translating gives CASSPSLLNEQFF.

This clonotype has a count of ten or more. V is TRBV27 and J is TRBJ2-7; 7 bases align to TRBD1. Germline trimming cut 0 bases from V and 5 bases from J; bases unmatched to any gene: 4. Germline values: CDR1 MNHEY, CDR2 SMNVEV (reference sequence). The CDR3 has 14 amino acids. CDR3 nucleotides: TGTGCCAGCAGTTTATCCGGGACAGCAAACGAGCAGTACTTC. This encodes CASSLSGTANEQYF.

In this sample, this clonotype turned up many times. The chain employs TRBV7-9 and TRBJ2-7, with D uncertain. Trimming cost V 1 base and J 4 bases, with 5 bases left between them. Looked up from germline, CDR1 is SEHNR and CDR2 is FQNEAQ (reference sequence). This CDR3 is 12 amino acids long. The CDR3 reads CASSLERYEQYF. The CDR3 nucleotides are TGTGCCAGCAGCTTAGAGAGGTACGAGCAGTACTTC.

This clonotype was seen a few times. The chain recombines TRBV5-5 with TRBJ2-2; D perhaps matches TRBD2 (6 bases). Germline CDR1 reads SGHKS; CDR2 reads YYEKEE (reference sequence). This CDR3 region has 14 residues. V dropped 2 bases and J dropped 4 bases, with 9 bases sitting between them. The CDR3 region has the DNA TGTGCCAGCAGCTTCCGGGGGAGCACCGGGGAGCTGTTTTTT. It is translated as CASSFRGSTGELFF. The entire variable domain, with the rest obtained from reference TRBV5-5 and TRBJ2-2, is as follows: DAGVTQSPTHLIKTRGQQVTLRCSPISGHKSVSWYQQVLGQGPQFIFQYYEKEERGRGNFPDRFSARQFPNYSSELNVNALLLGDSALYLCASSFRGSTGELFFGEGSRLTVL.

This clonotype was detected a few times. V usage is TRBV7-9 and J usage is TRBJ2-7; 12 bases map to TRBD2. Germline V lookup: CDR1 SEHNR, CDR2 FQNEAQ (reference sequence). With 6 bases clipped from V and 2 bases from J, the junction kept 8 bases outside the gene matches. The CDR3 contains 16 residues. The CDR3 DNA follows: TGTGCCAGCAGTGCCCCCGGACTAGCGGGGCCCTACGAGCAGTACGTC. It yields the protein CASSAPGLAGPYEQYV.

This clonotype occurred many times. The chain links TRBV5-6 to TRBJ2-1; no firm D call. Trimming removed 1 base at V and 7 bases at J, with 3 bases between. Germline assignment: CDR1 SGHDT and CDR2 YYEEEE. The CDR3 runs 11 residues. The CDR3: CASSLFNEQFF. The DNA of the CDR3 is TGTGCCAGCAGCTTGTTTAATGAGCAGTTCTTC.

The chain has TRBV7-6 and TRBJ1-5, with 7 bases that match TRBD1. The germline CDR1 and CDR2 sequences are SGHVS and FNYEAQ. J lost 6 bases, V lost 1 base, and 3 bases had no gene match. This CDR3 region has 14 residues. DNA of the CDR3: TGTGCCAGCAGCTTAGAGAGGGGGCTTCAGCCCCAGCATTTT. This gives the protein CASSLERGLQPQHF.

There are many counts of this clonotype. The chain employs TRBV4-3 and TRBJ1-4, with a tentative D call TRBD1 (6 bases). Germline CDR1 is LGHNA and CDR2 is YSLEER. V gave up 4 bases and J gave up 8 bases, with 17 bases separating them. The CDR3 covers 15 residues. The CDR3 sequence: CASSPDGTREEKLFF. CDR3 DNA: TGCGCCAGCAGCCCAGACGGGACAAGGGAAGAAAAACTGTTTTTT.

This clonotype has a count of ten or more. V usage is TRBV7-9 and J usage is TRBJ1-1; D remains ambiguous. CDR1 is SEHNR and CDR2 is FQNEAQ in the germline V gene (reference sequence). V dropped 5 bases and J dropped 3 bases, with 16 bases sitting between them. This CDR3 is 15 amino acids long. The CDR3 DNA is TGTGCCAGCAGCCACCTACGGGCGGGCGACACTGAAGCTTTCTTT. This sequence encodes CASSHLRAGDTEAFF.

In this sample, this clonotype turned up many times. The rearrangement joins TRBV29-1 to TRBJ1-1; D not resolved. Germline assignment: CDR1 SQVTM and CDR2 ANQGSEA. The CDR3 contains 14 residues. V was cut by 5 bases and J by 1 base, with 14 bases left in between. CDR3 loop: CSVKVTKSNTEAFF. CDR3 DNA: TGCAGCGTTAAAGTGACTAAATCGAACACTGAAGCTTTCTTT.

This clonotype was counted many times. The chain has TRBV13 and TRBJ2-7, with 9 nucleotides matching TRBD1. CDR1 and CDR2 (germline): PRHDT, FYEKMQ (reference sequence). The CDR3 totals 15 residues. V shed 1 base and J 4 bases; nucleotides not matched to a gene: 5. The CDR3 reads CASSLEGTGQYEQYF. The CDR3 DNA is TGTGCCAGCAGCTTAGAAGGGACAGGGCAATACGAGCAGTACTTC.

This clonotype was found many times. This chain joins TRBV10-3 and TRBJ2-1, with 9 bases matching TRBD1. Unmatched junction bases numbered 5, after V lost 4 bases and J lost 1 base. Per the germline V gene, CDR1 is ENHRY and CDR2 is SYGVKD. This CDR3 comprises 16 residues. As DNA, the CDR3 is TGTGCCATCAGTGGATCCGGGACAGGGTCCTACAATGAGCAGTTCTTC. It specifies CAISGSGTGSYNEQFF.

This clonotype was picked up many times. This sequence joins TRBV27 and TRBJ2-3; D possibly corresponds to TRBD2 (5 bases). The V gene's germline CDR1 is MNHEY and CDR2 SMNVEV (reference sequence). V gave up 2 bases and J gave up 0 bases, with 15 bases separating them. The CDR3 has 17 amino acids. The CDR3 nucleotides read TGTGCCAGCAGTTTACGGGAACTGGCTAGCAGCACAGATACGCAGTATTTT. Translated, it gives CASSLRELASSTDTQYF.

This clonotype has ten or more counts. The chain joins TRBV5-6 to TRBJ2-2, with 9 positions matching TRBD2. The germline V gene encodes CDR1 SGHDT and CDR2 YYEEEE. V lost 3 bases and J lost 7; bases outside the gene matches: 4. This CDR3 spans 14 amino acids. The CDR3 DNA reads as TGTGCCAGCAGCTCCACACTAGCGGGCGGGGAGCTGTTTTTT. Its translation is CASSSTLAGGELFF.

The table lists this clonotype with a few counts. The V and J genes are TRBV15 and TRBJ1-2, with D possibly TRBD1 on 6 matching bases. The V and J ends lost 3 bases and 2 bases respectively, with 10 bases between them. The V gene's germline CDR1 is LNHNV and CDR2 YYDKDF (reference sequence). The CDR3 totals 14 residues. The CDR3 coding sequence is TGTGCCACCAGCAGCAGGGGTTTCAACTATGGCTACACCTTC. This translates into CATSSRGFNYGYTF.

This clonotype showed up many times. The gene calls are TRBV14 and TRBJ2-5, with 11 positions matching TRBD2. Germline trimming cut 1 base from V and 4 bases from J; bases unmatched to any gene: 8. Germline V gene lookup returns CDR1 SGHDN and CDR2 FVKESK. The CDR3 runs to 17 residues. The CDR3 region is CASSQGLAGPVGETQYF. CDR3 coding DNA: TGTGCCAGCAGCCAAGGACTAGCGGGACCGGTGGGAGAGACCCAGTACTTC. Filled out from reference TRBV14 and TRBJ2-5, the complete variable domain reads EAGVTQFPSHSVIEKGQTVTLRCDPISGHDNLYWYRRVMGKEIKFLLHFVKESKQDESGMPNNRFLAERTGGTYSTLKVQPAELEDSGVYFCASSQGLAGPVGETQYFGPGTRLLVL.

This clonotype appeared many times. V is TRBV4-3 and J is TRBJ2-1, with 7 bases aligning to TRBD1. This CDR3 contains 16 residues. In germline, CDR1 is LGHNA, CDR2 YSLEER. The V gene end was trimmed by 1 base and the J gene end by 8 bases; junction bases not matched to a gene: 11. The CDR3 DNA reads as TGCGCCAGCAGCCAAGGGGATAGGGGGCCCTTCGATGAGCAGTTCTTC. Its protein product is CASSQGDRGPFDEQFF.